These 31 T cell receptor beta chains were all obtained from the same sample, sequenced in a study of CD8+ T cells in alopecia areata. In each case, RNA was isolated and then reverse transcribed into cDNA as the sequencing template. Here immunoSEQ multiplex PCR was the method, and the copy in TCRdb shows in-frame clones only, minus some. The sample records 170,000 or so clones, about 53% being singletons. Treatment defined: oral pan-JAK inhibitor, 5-10 mg twice daily. The input for sequencing was CD8+ T cells sorted from blood, taken at week 24, from a patient treated with tofacitinib. The receptors here all came from a human donor with alopecia areata.

This chain joins TRBV4-3 and TRBJ1-6; tentative D call: TRBD1 (5 bases). Germline V gene sequence: CDR1 LGHNA, CDR2 YSLEER. The CDR3 sequence is 14 residues long. Trimming left V 0 bases short and J 8 bases short, with 8 bases between. CDR3 amino acids: CASSQDRDDSPLHF. CDR3 coding DNA: TGCGCCAGCAGCCAAGACAGGGATGATTCACCCCTCCACTTT.

The chain carries TRBV29-1 and TRBJ2-1; no firm D call. Germline assignment: CDR1 SQVTM and CDR2 ANQGSEA. V was shortened by 7 bases and J by 1 base, with 8 bases between the two germline ends. This CDR3 contains 12 residues. The CDR3 DNA reads as TGCAGCGCCCCGGGTTCCTACAATGAGCAGTTCTTC. Amino acid sequence: CSAPGSYNEQFF.

The rearrangement joins TRBV30 to TRBJ2-1; no definite D call. CDR1 and CDR2 from the germline V gene are GTSNPN and SVGIG (reference sequence). The ends were cut back, 0 bases at V and 3 bases at J, with 6 bases in the middle. CDR3 length: 13 amino acids. In DNA form, the CDR3 reads TGTGCCTGGAGTGTAGATGACTACAATGAGCAGTTCTTC. Amino acids: CAWSVDDYNEQFF.

The rearrangement links TRBV2 to TRBJ2-3; the D call may be TRBD1 or TRBD2 (5 bases each). This CDR3 has 15 residues. From germline, CDR1 is SNHLY and CDR2 FYNNEI. Deletions cut 0 bases from V and 0 bases from J, with 7 bases between. The CDR3 reads CASSEAGDSTDTQYF. The CDR3 coding sequence is TGTGCCAGCAGTGAAGCGGGGGACAGCACAGATACGCAGTATTTT.

In the case of this clone: Other DNA variants within this sample encode the same CDR3. The chain recombines TRBV19 with TRBJ1-1; D possibly corresponds to TRBD1 (5 bases). CDR1 and CDR2 from the germline V gene are LNHDA and SQIVND (reference sequence). The CDR3 has 13 amino acids. V was trimmed by 5 bases and J by 1 base, leaving 8 bases between them. CDR3: CASSLTGNTEAFF. The CDR3 bases are TGTGCCAGTAGTTTAACAGGGAACACTGAAGCTTTCTTT.

There are a few counts of this clone. The V gene is TRBV14, the J gene TRBJ2-7; 8 bases match TRBD2. CDR1 and CDR2 (germline): SGHDN, FVKESK. V lost 4 bases to trimming and J lost 4 bases; unmatched junction nucleotides: 12. The CDR3 has 16 amino acids. The CDR3 protein is CASSPGEFSGAYEQYF. The CDR3 DNA reads as TGTGCCAGCAGCCCGGGGGAGTTTAGCGGGGCTTACGAGCAGTACTTC. Supplemented by reference TRBV14 and TRBJ2-7, the full variable domain reads EAGVTQFPSHSVIEKGQTVTLRCDPISGHDNLYWYRRVMGKEIKFLLHFVKESKQDESGMPNNRFLAERTGGTYSTLKVQPAELEDSGVYFCASSPGEFSGAYEQYFGPGTRLTVT.

J is TRBJ2-7 and V is TRBV30, with D unresolved. The V end was cut by 7 bases, the J end by 0 bases, with 10 bases between. This CDR3 region has 12 residues. Germline V gene sequence: CDR1 GTSNPN, CDR2 SVGIG (reference sequence). CDR3 coding DNA: TGTGCCTCCGCCTCGGCCTCCTACGAGCAGTACTTC. As protein: CASASASYEQYF.

This chain uses TRBV15 with TRBJ1-5, with TRBD1 identical over 8 bases. V lost 0 bases and J lost 0; bases outside the gene matches: 19. Germline V gives CDR1 LNHNV, CDR2 YYDKDF (reference sequence). CDR3 length: 22 residues. CDR3 in DNA: TGTGCCACCAGCAGAGATTTGACAGGGGACGGCCTGAAACCATATAGCAATCAGCCCCAGCATTTT. This sequence encodes CATSRDLTGDGLKPYSNQPQHF.

In its sample, this clone was seen a few times. This chain connects TRBV5-6 to TRBJ2-3; no clear D. Deletions cut 5 bases from V and 6 bases from J, with 10 bases between. CDR3 size: 12 residues. Germline loops: CDR1 SGHDT, CDR2 YYEEEE. CDR3 loop: CASRGLRDTQYF. The CDR3 bases are TGTGCCAGCAGAGGCCTTAGGGATACGCAGTATTTT. The full variable domain, rest sourced from reference TRBV5-6 and TRBJ2-3, is DAGVTQSPTHLIKTRGQQVTLRCSPKSGHDTVSWYQQALGQGPQFIFQYYEEEERQRGNFPDRFSGHQFPNYSSELNVNALLLGDSALYLCASRGLRDTQYFGPGTRLTVL.

This clone was observed a handful of times. The J gene is TRBJ2-3, the V gene TRBV11-2; 9 bases map to TRBD2. This CDR3 has 14 residues. The J segment lost 6 bases and the V segment lost 4 bases, leaving 5 bases of the junction unmatched. The germline CDR1 and CDR2 sequences are SGHAT and FQNNGV. This CDR3 reads CASSWIAGDDTQYF. The CDR3, as DNA: TGTGCCAGCAGCTGGATAGCGGGGGATGATACGCAGTATTTT.

The chain employs TRBV27 and TRBJ2-1; no clear D. Germline assignment: CDR1 MNHEY and CDR2 SMNVEV (reference sequence). V lost 8 bases and J 5 bases, leaving 19 bases between the germline ends. The CDR3 runs 15 residues. The CDR3 protein is CASRTDRQRDNEQFF. CDR3 DNA: TGTGCCAGCCGCACGGACCGACAAAGGGACAATGAGCAGTTCTTC.

Regarding this clone: In the same sample, other DNA sequences code for this CDR3. The V gene is TRBV29-1, the J gene TRBJ1-2; TRBD1 might be the D (5 bases). CDR3 length: 11 residues. Trimming removed 6 bases at V and 5 bases at J, with 10 bases between. Germline CDR1 and CDR2: SQVTM and ANQGSEA. The CDR3 sequence: CSVRVDYGYTF. The CDR3 DNA sequence: TGCAGCGTCAGGGTTGATTATGGCTACACCTTC.

The chain couples TRBV30 to TRBJ1-4, with 7 positions matching TRBD1. The CDR3 has 12 amino acids. V lost 3 bases and J lost 11; bases outside the gene matches: 6. Germline V gives CDR1 GTSNPN, CDR2 SVGIG (reference sequence). The CDR3 here is CAWSEGTAKLFF. CDR3 in DNA: TGTGCCTGGAGCGAAGGGACAGCCAAACTGTTTTTT.

The CDR3 spells CASSIGGRGTEAFF. The CDR3 DNA reads TGTGCCAGTAGTATCGGAGGCAGGGGCACTGAAGCTTTCTTT. V is TRBV19 and J is TRBJ1-1; maybe TRBD1 (6 bases). V shed 3 bases and J shed 4 bases, with 12 bases lying between them. Germline values: CDR1 LNHDA, CDR2 SQIVND (reference sequence). This CDR3 is 14 amino acids long. Looking up the rest from reference TRBV19 and TRBJ1-1 gives the full variable domain: DGGITQSPKYLFRKEGQNVTLSCEQNLNHDAMYWYRQDPGQGLRLIYYSQIVNDFQKGDIAEGYSVSREKKESFPLTVTSAQKNPTAFYLCASSIGGRGTEAFFGQGTRLTVV.

This chain links TRBV5-1 with TRBJ2-7; D ambiguous. V was shortened by 4 bases and J by 3 bases, with 11 bases between the two germline ends. Germline V gene lookup returns CDR1 SGHRS and CDR2 YFSETQ. The CDR3 spans 13 residues. Here the CDR3 reads CASSPQPDYEQYF. The CDR3 DNA follows: TGCGCCAGCAGCCCCCAACCGGACTACGAGCAGTACTTC.

Only a few counts were recorded for this clone. The chain's CDR3 is CASSQNRGGAEAFF. CDR3 DNA sequence: TGCGCCAGCAGCCAAAACAGGGGAGGGGCTGAAGCTTTCTTT. The genes are TRBV4-3 and TRBJ1-1, with 7 positions matching TRBD1. Germline V gene lookup returns CDR1 LGHNA and CDR2 YSLEER. The CDR3 is 14 residues long. V trimming: 2 bases; J trimming: 6 bases; junction bases outside the gene matches: 6.

This chain uses TRBV13 with TRBJ2-7; 10 bases map to TRBD1. CDR3 size: 12 residues. V lost 8 bases to trimming and J lost 4 bases; unmatched junction nucleotides: 2. Germline V CDR1 and CDR2: PRHDT, FYEKMQ (reference sequence). The CDR3 protein is CASGQGGYEQYF. The CDR3, as DNA: TGTGCCAGCGGACAGGGGGGATACGAGCAGTACTTC.

Only a few counts were recorded for this clone. One base away lies a much larger clone, so this may be a sequencing read error. Other nucleotide sequences in the sample specify the same CDR3. This chain uses TRBV9 with TRBJ2-2; TRBD1 is a possible D gene (6 bases). The CDR3 sequence is 12 residues long. Trimming pared 3 bases from V and 6 bases from J, leaving 6 bases between. Germline V gene lookup returns CDR1 SGDLS and CDR2 YYNGEE. The CDR3 reads CASSEGAGELFF. CDR3 DNA: TGTGCCAGCAGCGAGGGGGCCGGGGAGCTGTTTTTT.

This clone was observed many times. The genes are TRBV7-2 and TRBJ2-1, with 8 bases fitting TRBD2. The CDR3 has 14 amino acids. The germline V gene has CDR1 SGHTA and CDR2 FQGNSA. Trimming at V came to 4 bases and at J to 7 bases, leaving 6 bases not matched to a gene. DNA for the CDR3: TGTGCCAGCAGCTCAGGGTCTAGCGGGAATGAGCAGTTCTTC. This encodes CASSSGSSGNEQFF.

The chain combines TRBV2 with TRBJ2-3; unclear D gene. Deletions cut 2 bases from V and 4 bases from J, with 10 bases between. Germline values: CDR1 SNHLY, CDR2 FYNNEI. The CDR3 runs 14 residues. The CDR3 reads CASSEIARPDTQYF. CDR3 nucleotides: TGTGCCAGCAGTGAAATCGCCCGTCCAGATACGCAGTATTTT.

The CDR3 protein is CAWNPAIFANTGELFF. In DNA, the CDR3 is TGTGCCTGGAATCCGGCCATATTCGCGAACACCGGGGAGCTGTTTTTT. V and J are TRBV30 and TRBJ2-2, with D uncertain. V shed 4 bases and J shed 0 bases, with 15 bases lying between them. This CDR3 region has 16 residues. CDR1 GTSNPN and CDR2 SVGIG come from the germline V gene (reference sequence). The full variable domain, with the rest looked up from reference TRBV30 and TRBJ2-2, is SQTIHQWPATLVQPVGSPLSLECTVEGTSNPNLYWYRQAAGRGLQLLFYSVGIGQISSEVPQNLSASRPQDRQFILSSKKLLLSDSGFYLCAWNPAIFANTGELFFGEGSRLTVL.

The V gene is TRBV30, the J gene TRBJ1-2; the match to TRBD1 covers 8 bases. The junction had 7 bases not matched to a gene; V was cut back by 3 bases and J by 4 bases. Per germline, CDR1 GTSNPN and CDR2 SVGIG (reference sequence). This CDR3 spans 14 amino acids. CDR3 in amino acids: CAWSTGTGLYGYTF. CDR3 DNA: TGTGCCTGGAGCACCGGGACAGGACTCTATGGCTACACCTTC.

A few counts support this clone. Sequence at one end of the junction differs from germline and may be a read error. V is TRBV29-1 and J is TRBJ2-6; TRBD2 might be the D (7 bases). Germline V lookup: CDR1 SQVTM, CDR2 ANQGSEA. There are 16 residues in the CDR3. CDR3 DNA sequence: TGCAGCGCTATACTAGGGGGGGGGCCTGGGGCCAACGTCCTGAGTTTC. Translating gives CSAILGGGPGANVLSF.

The table lists this clone with a few counts. The chain couples TRBV30 to TRBJ2-7, with D maybe TRBD2 (6 bases). The CDR3 runs to 12 residues. Looked up from germline, CDR1 is GTSNPN and CDR2 is SVGIG (reference sequence). Trimming left V 2 bases short and J 3 bases short, with 8 bases between. This CDR3 reads CAWSRGIYEQYF. Here the CDR3 DNA reads TGTGCCTGGAGTCGGGGGATCTACGAGCAGTACTTC.

The CDR3 region has the DNA TGTGCCAGCAGCTACCGCGACGAGCAGTACTTC. Translated, it gives CASSYRDEQYF. The chain carries TRBV13 and TRBJ2-7; D is unresolved. From germline, CDR1 is PRHDT and CDR2 FYEKMQ (reference sequence). The CDR3 extends over 11 amino acids. V was clipped by 4 bases and J by 5 bases, with 6 bases between them.

The rearrangement joins TRBV7-9 to TRBJ1-2; unclear D gene. The ends were cut back, 10 bases at V and 11 bases at J, with 20 bases in the middle. CDR3 length: 12 amino acids. The germline V gene encodes CDR1 SEHNR and CDR2 FQNEAQ (reference sequence). The CDR3 DNA sequence: TGTGCCACCAAAAACGCAGTGTTCGGGTACACCTTC. Its protein product is CATKNAVFGYTF.

In this sample, this clone turned up once. The J gene is TRBJ1-2, the V gene TRBV6-5, with D possibly TRBD1 on 6 matching bases. In germline, CDR1 is MNHEY, CDR2 SVGAGI. The CDR3 totals 15 residues. V lost 6 bases and J lost 0, with 14 bases in between. The CDR3 DNA sequence: TGTGCCAGCAGAGATAAGGACAGAACTAACTATGGCTACACCTTC. It is translated as CASRDKDRTNYGYTF.

This chain connects TRBV27 to TRBJ1-5; D is unresolved. Germline-derived CDR1 and CDR2 are MNHEY and SMNVEV (reference sequence). Trimming left V 2 bases short and J 4 bases short, with 9 bases between. The length of the CDR3 is 14 residues. CDR3: CASSLSYGNQPQHF. The CDR3 DNA sequence: TGTGCCAGCAGTTTAAGTTACGGGAATCAGCCCCAGCATTTT.

The chain joins TRBV4-1 to TRBJ1-1; a possible D gene is TRBD1 (5 bases). Trimming shortened V by 5 bases and J by 5 bases, and 12 bases separated the two germline ends. This CDR3 has 13 residues. Germline V CDR1 and CDR2: MGHRA, YSYEKL. The CDR3 loop is CASSSGGWTEAFF. The CDR3, as DNA: TGCGCCAGCAGCTCGGGGGGATGGACTGAAGCTTTCTTT.

The J gene is TRBJ1-2, the V gene TRBV30; D may be TRBD1 (6 bases). The V end lost 3 bases, the J end lost 4 bases, and 6 bases lay between the germline ends. The CDR3 extends over 11 amino acids. Germline CDR1 reads GTSNPN; CDR2 reads SVGIG (reference sequence). The CDR3: CAWRQGYGYTF. DNA of the CDR3: TGTGCCTGGAGACAGGGCTATGGCTACACCTTC.

J is TRBJ2-1 and V is TRBV11-2; 10 bases align to TRBD2. The CDR3 runs 17 residues. CDR1 is SGHAT, CDR2 FQNNGV, per germline. V dropped 1 base and J dropped 3; count of bases not matched to a gene: 6. This CDR3 is CASSLGSSGGYYNEQFF. CDR3 DNA sequence: TGTGCCAGCAGCTTAGGTTCTAGCGGGGGTTACTACAATGAGCAGTTCTTC.